Following are 20 T cell receptor beta chains from one sample sequenced in a study of CD8 T cells in ankylosing spondylitis. MiXCR, run by TCRdb on the 5' RACE reads, gives a single entry per CDR3 protein. The data hold about 250,000 distinct CDR3 sequences, with over 30% observed a single time. Sequenced: blood, either unsorted or a sorted T cell fraction (not recorded which). Receptors were obtained from a male donor with ankylosing spondylitis or in good health (not recorded which).

This chain uses TRBV5-3 with TRBJ2-2; the D gene is possibly TRBD2 (6 bases). TRBV5-3 is an ORF, with its function uncertain. Trimming left V 10 bases short and J 3 bases short, with 22 bases between. CDR3 size: 16 residues. CDR3 nucleotides: TGTGCCTCCGTGGGGCAGGGAGGACGGGACACCGGGGAGCTGTTTTTT. Translation: CASVGQGGRDTGELFF.

This chain connects TRBV12-3 or TRBV12-4 to TRBJ2-1; 7 positions agree with TRBD1. J gave up 6 bases and V 6 bases, and 5 bases lay outside the gene matches. The CDR3 loop spans 13 amino acids. CDR3 region: CASSPGTVNEQFF. The CDR3 DNA is TGTGCCAGCAGCCCTGGGACAGTCAATGAGCAGTTCTTC.

The CDR3 region is CASSLEVTPGEKLFF. The CDR3 DNA follows: TGTGCCAGCAGTTTAGAGGTCACCCCGGGGGAAAAACTGTTTTTT. This chain links TRBV12-3 or TRBV12-4 with TRBJ1-4; D remains ambiguous. The CDR3 runs to 15 residues. Trimming stripped 1 base from V and 8 bases from J, with 14 bases between.

The CDR3, as DNA: TGTGCCACCAGCAGAGATGGAACGGTCAGCTCCTACAATGAGCAGTTCTTC. It is translated as CATSRDGTVSSYNEQFF. V is TRBV15 and J is TRBJ2-1; D ambiguous. Germline lookup yields CDR1 LNHNV and CDR2 YYDKDF (reference sequence). The CDR3 contains 17 residues. V was pared by 0 bases and J by 0 bases, with 12 bases between.

The chain combines TRBV7-8 with TRBJ2-3; D is unresolved. The germline V gene has CDR1 SGHVS and CDR2 FQNEAQ. Trimming took off 0 bases at V and 2 bases at J, with 9 bases between the two ends. This CDR3 is 15 amino acids long. CDR3 residues: CASSLAGSYTDTQYF. The CDR3 nucleotides read TGTGCCAGCAGCTTAGCGGGCAGTTACACAGATACGCAGTATTTT. The full variable domain, completed using reference TRBV7-8 and TRBJ2-3, is GAGVSQSPRYKVAKRGQDVALRCDPISGHVSLFWYQQALGQGPEFLTYFQNEAQLDKSGLPSDRFFAERPEGSVSTLKIQRTQQEDSAVYLCASSLAGSYTDTQYFGPGTRLTVL.

This clonotype was counted only a few times. This chain links TRBV6-5 with TRBJ2-5; TRBD2 agrees at 8 bases. The CDR3 contains 15 residues. From germline, CDR1 is MNHEY and CDR2 SVGAGI. V dropped 0 bases and J dropped 5; count of bases not matched to a gene: 5. Here the CDR3 reads CASSYSGLAGETQYF. The CDR3 DNA follows: TGTGCCAGCAGTTACTCCGGACTAGCTGGGGAGACCCAGTACTTC.

The rearrangement links TRBV20-1 to TRBJ2-3, with 9 bases aligning to TRBD2. The ends lost 2 bases at V and 1 base at J; junction bases unmatched: 10. This CDR3 region has 17 residues. Germline CDR1 is DFQATT and CDR2 is SNEGSKA (reference sequence). This chain's CDR3 is CSARRAGGPGGTDTQYF. In nucleotides, the CDR3 is TGCAGTGCTAGACGCGCGGGGGGGCCGGGCGGCACAGATACGCAGTATTTT.

V is TRBV3-1 and J is TRBJ2-2, with TRBD2 identical over 12 bases. CDR3 length: 15 amino acids. Per the germline V gene, CDR1 is LGHDT and CDR2 is YNNKEL (reference sequence). Germline trimming cut 6 bases from V and 5 bases from J; bases unmatched to any gene: 4. The DNA for the CDR3 is TGTGCCAGCAGTCCTGGGACTAGCGGGACCGGGGAGCTGTTTTTT. Translation gives CASSPGTSGTGELFF.

This clonotype was observed a handful of times. The chain carries TRBV6-1 and TRBJ1-5, with 7 bases matching TRBD1. The CDR3 consists of 16 residues. Trimming took 6 bases from V and 4 from J; bases not matched to a gene: 12. Germline V gene sequence: CDR1 MNHNS, CDR2 SASEGT. In DNA, the CDR3 is TGTGCCAGCAGCCCAGGGGGGGGAATCTCGAATCAGCCCCAGCATTTT. This sequence encodes CASSPGGGISNQPQHF.

The chain is built from TRBV20-1 and TRBJ2-5, with D unresolved. CDR1 is DFQATT and CDR2 is SNEGSKA in the germline V gene (reference sequence). The CDR3 totals 14 residues. V lost 2 bases to trimming and J lost 4 bases, with 14 bases between them. Written as DNA, the CDR3 is TGCAGTGCTAGACGGCTAGACTCCGGAGAGACCCAGTACTTC. It encodes CSARRLDSGETQYF.

The chain recombines TRBV3-1 with TRBJ2-1; 7 bases line up with TRBD1. The V gene end was trimmed by 4 bases and the J gene end by 2 bases; junction bases not matched to a gene: 5. The CDR3 has 15 amino acids. Germline-derived CDR1 and CDR2 are LGHDT and YNNKEL (reference sequence). The CDR3 nucleotides are TGTGCCAGCAGCCCCCGGGACAGTCCCTACAATGAGCAGTTCTTC. Translation gives CASSPRDSPYNEQFF.

This clonotype was found a few times. V is TRBV7-2 and J is TRBJ2-5, with D possibly being TRBD2 (6 bases). The CDR3 is 14 residues long. Trimming removed 1 base at V and 7 bases at J, with 13 bases between. The germline gives CDR1 SGHTA, CDR2 FQGNSA. CDR3 nucleotides: TGTGCCAGCAGCTTAGGCGGGGCGGTTGGGACCCAGTACTTC. This encodes CASSLGGAVGTQYF.

This clonotype came up a few times. The gene calls are TRBV5-1 and TRBJ2-7, with TRBD1 as a possible D gene (5 bases). Germline CDR1 reads SGHRS; CDR2 reads YFSETQ. The CDR3 covers 12 residues. Trimming shortened V by 9 bases and J by 3 bases, and 13 bases separated the two germline ends. The CDR3 DNA reads as TGCGCCACCCGCGACAGTAACTACGAGCAGTACTTC. Its protein is CATRDSNYEQYF.

V and J are TRBV6-5 and TRBJ1-1; D is undetermined. CDR1 and CDR2 (germline): MNHEY, SVGAGI. Trimming removed 1 base from V and 1 base from J, with 19 bases in between. There are 18 residues in the CDR3. CDR3 sequence reads: CASSYYRWPAPANTEAFF. DNA for the CDR3: TGTGCCAGCAGTTACTATCGTTGGCCGGCCCCGGCGAACACTGAAGCTTTCTTT.

The rearrangement joins TRBV5-5 to TRBJ2-5, with 8 bases matching TRBD1. The CDR3 length is 14 residues. Germline CDR1 reads SGHKS; CDR2 reads YYEKEE (reference sequence). The ends lost 4 bases at V and 1 base at J; junction bases unmatched: 3. This chain's CDR3 is CASSKTGVQETQYF. In DNA form, the CDR3 reads TGTGCCAGCAGCAAGACAGGGGTCCAAGAGACCCAGTACTTC.

Only a few counts were recorded for this clonotype. This chain links TRBV20-1 with TRBJ2-3; 11 nucleotides match TRBD2. The CDR3 has 20 residues. The trim removed 3 bases at V and 0 bases at J, leaving 17 bases unmatched. Per the germline V gene, CDR1 is DFQATT and CDR2 is SNEGSKA (reference sequence). CDR3 protein: CSASIFVLSGGASSTDTQYF. CDR3 bases: TGCAGTGCTAGTATTTTCGTGCTTAGCGGGGGGGCTTCTAGCACAGATACGCAGTATTTT.

This clonotype was detected a few times. The rearrangement links TRBV6-5 to TRBJ2-3; D might be TRBD2 (5 bases). With 2 bases removed from V and 1 base from J, the gap between germline ends came to 10 bases. This CDR3 has 15 amino acids. In germline, CDR1 is MNHEY, CDR2 SVGAGI. The CDR3 DNA reads TGTGCCAGCAGTTACGATTCGAGGGGCACAGATACGCAGTATTTT. It yields the protein CASSYDSRGTDTQYF.

The chain recombines TRBV5-1 with TRBJ2-3; no reliable D call. Trimming took 5 bases from V and 0 from J, leaving 10 bases between them. Per germline, CDR1 SGHRS and CDR2 YFSETQ. The CDR3 length is 14 residues. CDR3 in DNA: TGCGCCAGCAGTTTTGGGTGGAGCACAGATACGCAGTATTTT. Its protein is CASSFGWSTDTQYF.

There are a few counts of this clonotype. This chain connects TRBV20-1 to TRBJ1-2, with D possibly being TRBD1 (5 bases). The V end lost 0 bases, the J end lost 3 bases, and 8 bases lay between the germline ends. From germline, CDR1 is DFQATT and CDR2 SNEGSKA (reference sequence). The CDR3 covers 13 residues. CDR3 coding DNA: TGCAGTGCTAGAGATTGGGACCACTATGGCTACACCTTC. Amino acids: CSARDWDHYGYTF.

The rearrangement links TRBV9 to TRBJ2-7; 9 bases are shared with TRBD1. Germline CDR1 reads SGDLS; CDR2 reads YYNGEE. J lost 4 bases, V lost 0 bases, and 8 bases had no gene match. The CDR3 extends over 16 amino acids. CDR3 region: CASSVGSTGGAYEQYF. The CDR3 DNA sequence: TGTGCCAGCAGCGTAGGGTCGACAGGGGGTGCTTACGAGCAGTACTTC.